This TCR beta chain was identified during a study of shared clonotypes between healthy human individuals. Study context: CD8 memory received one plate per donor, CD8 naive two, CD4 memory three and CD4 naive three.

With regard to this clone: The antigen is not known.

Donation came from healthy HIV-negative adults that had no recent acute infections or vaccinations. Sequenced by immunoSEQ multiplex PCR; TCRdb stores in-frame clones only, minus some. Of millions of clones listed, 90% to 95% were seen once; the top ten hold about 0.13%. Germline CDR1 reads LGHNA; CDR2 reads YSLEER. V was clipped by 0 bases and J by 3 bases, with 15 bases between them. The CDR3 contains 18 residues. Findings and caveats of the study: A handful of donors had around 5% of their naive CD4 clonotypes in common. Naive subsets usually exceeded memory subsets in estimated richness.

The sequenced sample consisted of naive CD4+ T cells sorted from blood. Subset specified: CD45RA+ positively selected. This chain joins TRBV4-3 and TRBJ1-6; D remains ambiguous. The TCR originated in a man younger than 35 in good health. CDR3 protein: CASSQDIPRGSYNSPLHF. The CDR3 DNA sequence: TGCGCCAGCAGCCAAGATATACCCCGAGGGAGCTATAATTCACCCCTCCACTTT.